What follows are 29 T cell receptor beta chains derived from one specimen sequenced in a study of cytomegalovirus exposure and HLA in healthy donors. Using immunoSEQ multiplex PCR, the repertoire was profiled, and TCRdb retains in-frame clones only, with some absent. The table lists some 140,000 clones, about 86% of them singletons. The sample was PBMCs. These TCRs come from a man aged 18 to 29 in good health and CMV-seropositive.

CDR3 in amino acids: CAWSVGTKETQYF. Written as DNA, the CDR3 is TGTGCCTGGAGTGTCGGGACTAAAGAGACCCAGTACTTC. The chain carries TRBV30 and TRBJ2-5; 7 bases are a match to TRBD2. The CDR3 runs 13 residues. Germline CDR1 is GTSNPN and CDR2 is SVGIG (reference sequence). Losses at the gene ends were 0 bases for V and 3 bases for J; bases not matched to a gene: 1.

This sequence joins TRBV7-2 and TRBJ1-5, with D unresolved. Trimming stripped 0 bases from V and 5 bases from J, with 11 bases between. The germline gives CDR1 SGHTA, CDR2 FQGNSA. The CDR3 extends over 15 amino acids. The CDR3 loop reads CASSLAPADDQPQHF. The CDR3 region has the DNA TGTGCCAGCAGCTTAGCGCCGGCGGATGATCAGCCCCAGCATTTT.

The chain joins TRBV4-3 to TRBJ2-2, with 8 bases matching TRBD1. CDR1 is LGHNA, CDR2 YSLEER, per germline. V shed 1 base and J 6 bases; nucleotides not matched to a gene: 4. The CDR3 is 15 amino acids. CDR3 sequence: CASSQVQGAAGELFF. CDR3 bases: TGCGCCAGCAGCCAAGTCCAGGGGGCGGCCGGGGAGCTGTTTTTT.

V and J are TRBV30 and TRBJ1-1; D not resolved. Per the germline V gene, CDR1 is GTSNPN and CDR2 is SVGIG (reference sequence). This CDR3 spans 12 amino acids. The germline V and J ends were trimmed by 7 bases and 10 bases, with 19 bases remaining between them. DNA for the CDR3: TGTGCCTACAACCGGGATCAAAGTGGAGCTTTCTTT. It is translated as CAYNRDQSGAFF.

The chain recombines TRBV15 with TRBJ2-7, with a tentative D call TRBD1 (6 bases). Germline values: CDR1 LNHNV, CDR2 YYDKDF (reference sequence). CDR3 length: 16 residues. V was clipped by 0 bases and J by 5 bases, with 17 bases between them. The CDR3: CATSRDYSQGNHEQYF. CDR3 nucleotide sequence: TGTGCCACCAGCAGAGATTACTCGCAGGGGAACCACGAGCAGTACTTC. Supplemented by reference TRBV15 and TRBJ2-7, the full variable domain reads DAMVIQNPRYQVTQFGKPVTLSCSQTLNHNVMYWYQQKSSQAPKLLFHYYDKDFNNEADTPDNFQSRRPNTSFCFLDIRSPGLGDTAMYLCATSRDYSQGNHEQYFGPGTRLTVT.

The sample holds a few counts of this clone. The chain uses TRBV19 and TRBJ2-2; TRBD2 agrees at 11 bases. Trimming removed 3 bases from V and 2 bases from J; junction bases left unmatched: 5. CDR3 length: 17 residues. CDR1 and CDR2 from the germline V gene are LNHDA and SQIVND (reference sequence). The CDR3: CASSIPGLADNTGELFF. The CDR3 nucleotides read TGTGCCAGTAGTATCCCGGGACTAGCGGACAACACCGGGGAGCTGTTTTTT.

V usage is TRBV5-1 and J usage is TRBJ2-2; 7 nucleotides match TRBD1. The CDR3 totals 15 residues. Looked up from germline, CDR1 is SGHRS and CDR2 is YFSETQ. V lost 3 bases and J lost 1; bases outside the gene matches: 3. CDR3 DNA sequence: TGCGCCAGCAGCTCAAGGACAGGGAACACCGGGGAGCTGTTTTTT. It yields the protein CASSSRTGNTGELFF.

The genes are TRBV27 and TRBJ1-2; 8 bases align to TRBD1. J gave up 7 bases and V 5 bases, and 15 bases lay outside the gene matches. The CDR3 has 16 residues. Germline V CDR1 and CDR2: MNHEY, SMNVEV (reference sequence). CDR3 nucleotide sequence: TGTGCCAGCAGTCCTTACCCTGGGACAGGAGCCCCTGGCTACACCTTC. Translation gives CASSPYPGTGAPGYTF.

This sequence joins TRBV10-2 and TRBJ2-3; 9 nucleotides line up with TRBD2. This CDR3 has 15 amino acids. Looked up from germline, CDR1 is WSHSY and CDR2 is SAAADI. Trimming cost V 11 bases and J 1 base; bases outside gene matches: 10. The CDR3 DNA is TGCGCCCTCGCCCCGGCTAGCGGGGGCACAGATACGCAGTATTTT. Its translation: CALAPASGGTDTQYF.

The rearrangement links TRBV19 to TRBJ1-2; no reliable D call. Germline CDR1 LNHDA, CDR2 SQIVND (reference sequence). Trimming pared 2 bases from V and 2 bases from J, leaving 9 bases between. This CDR3 has 14 amino acids. The CDR3 sequence is CASSIPPRNYGYTF. DNA of the CDR3: TGTGCCAGTAGTATACCCCCCCGGAACTATGGCTACACCTTC.

CDR3 DNA sequence: TGTGCCAGCACCCTCAGCGGGGCGCAAACAGATACGCAGTATTTT. Amino acid sequence: CASTLSGAQTDTQYF. The genes are TRBV6-5 and TRBJ2-3; 7 bases line up with TRBD2. The ends lost 7 bases at V and 3 bases at J; junction bases unmatched: 10. Germline loops: CDR1 MNHEY, CDR2 SVGAGI. The CDR3 has 15 amino acids.

The sample holds a few counts of this clone. The gene calls are TRBV7-3 and TRBJ1-1, with 10 bases aligning to TRBD1. This CDR3 contains 14 residues. The V gene end was trimmed by 5 bases and the J gene end by 1 base; junction bases not matched to a gene: 1. Per germline, CDR1 SGHTA and CDR2 FQGTGA. The CDR3 DNA reads as TGTGCCAGCAGCCGGGACAGGGGGAACACTGAAGCTTTCTTT. This translates into CASSRDRGNTEAFF.

V and J are TRBV9 and TRBJ1-2, with TRBD1 as a possible D gene (6 bases). V was clipped by 0 bases and J by 8 bases, with 8 bases between them. Germline-derived CDR1 and CDR2 are SGDLS and YYNGEE. The CDR3 runs 12 residues. CDR3 sequence reads: CASSVAGGGYTF. The CDR3 bases are TGTGCCAGCAGCGTAGCGGGGGGCGGCTACACCTTC.

The chain couples TRBV4-3 to TRBJ1-1; D ambiguous. The CDR3 extends over 18 amino acids. Germline CDR1 reads LGHNA; CDR2 reads YSLEER. V dropped 0 bases and J dropped 0 bases, with 17 bases sitting between them. In nucleotides, the CDR3 is TGCGCCAGCAGCCAAGATCAAATCTCCGTACAGATGAACACTGAAGCTTTCTTT. Encoded protein: CASSQDQISVQMNTEAFF.

This clone was seen once. This chain connects TRBV4-1 to TRBJ2-7, with TRBD2 as a possible D gene (5 bases). Trimming took off 4 bases at V and 0 bases at J, with 10 bases between the two ends. Germline CDR1 reads MGHRA; CDR2 reads YSYEKL. This CDR3 has 14 amino acids. CDR3 protein: CASSRTRASYEQYF. The CDR3 nucleotides are TGCGCCAGCAGCCGAACTAGGGCCTCCTACGAGCAGTACTTC.

The rearrangement uses TRBV2 and TRBJ2-1; the match to TRBD2 covers 10 bases. Trimming cost V 6 bases and J 7 bases; bases outside gene matches: 9. This CDR3 spans 15 amino acids. CDR1 and CDR2 (germline): SNHLY, FYNNEI. In DNA, the CDR3 is TGTGCCAGCAGAAAACTAGCGGGAAACAGGAATGAGCAGTTCTTC. It translates to CASRKLAGNRNEQFF.

There are a few counts of this clone. The rearrangement uses TRBV7-8 and TRBJ2-7; D gene ambiguous. The CDR3 runs 13 residues. The germline CDR1 and CDR2 sequences are SGHVS and FQNEAQ. V shed 3 bases and J shed 3 bases, with 9 bases lying between them. CDR3 sequence (DNA): TGTGCCAGCAGCTTGGCATCCCACTACGAGCAGTACTTC. Translation: CASSLASHYEQYF.

This chain connects TRBV30 to TRBJ2-6; 7 bases are a match to TRBD1. This CDR3 comprises 16 residues. The trim removed 0 bases at V and 0 bases at J, leaving 2 bases unmatched. Germline V gene lookup returns CDR1 GTSNPN and CDR2 SVGIG (reference sequence). The CDR3 loop is CAWSVTGFSGANVLTF. The CDR3 DNA is TGTGCCTGGAGTGTGACAGGGTTCTCTGGGGCCAACGTCCTGACTTTC. Together with reference TRBV30 and TRBJ2-6, the CDR3 gives the full variable domain: SQTIHQWPATLVQPVGSPLSLECTVEGTSNPNLYWYRQAAGRGLQLLFYSVGIGQISSEVPQNLSASRPQDRQFILSSKKLLLSDSGFYLCAWSVTGFSGANVLTFGAGSRLTVL.

The V call is TRBV6-5, the J call TRBJ1-2; D may be TRBD1 (5 bases). Germline CDR1 is MNHEY and CDR2 is SVGAGI. The CDR3 extends over 15 amino acids. Deletions cut 6 bases from V and 4 bases from J, with 18 bases between. In DNA, the CDR3 is TGTGCCAGCAGCCCGGGAGAACTTAGGGGCTATGGCTACACCTTC. This codes for CASSPGELRGYGYTF.

This clone appeared once. This chain uses TRBV11-3 with TRBJ2-7; D gene unclear. From germline, CDR1 is SGHNT and CDR2 YENEEA. Trimming removed 5 bases at V and 0 bases at J, with 8 bases between. The CDR3 contains 13 residues. CDR3 bases: TGTGCCAGCAGCCCGCCTAACTCCTACGAGCAGTACTTC. Its protein product is CASSPPNSYEQYF.

This chain links TRBV7-9 with TRBJ1-1; D remains unclear. Deletions cut 4 bases from V and 0 bases from J, with 15 bases between. Germline V gives CDR1 SEHNR, CDR2 FQNEAQ (reference sequence). There are 16 residues in the CDR3. CDR3 amino acids: CASSSPGVEMNTEAFF. For the CDR3, the DNA is TGTGCCAGCAGCTCCCCCGGGGTGGAGATGAACACTGAAGCTTTCTTT.

This clone was recorded only once. The chain recombines TRBV6-6 with TRBJ2-3; 7 bases are a match to TRBD2. The CDR3 length is 14 residues. The germline V gene has CDR1 MNHNY and CDR2 SVGAGI (reference sequence). With V trimmed by 3 bases and J by 4 bases, 4 bases remained unmatched. As DNA, the CDR3 is TGTGCCAGCAGTTATCGGGGGAGGGCAGATACGCAGTATTTT. Its translation is CASSYRGRADTQYF.

V gene TRBV2 combines with J gene TRBJ1-1; D uncertain. V lost 6 bases and J lost 3, with 14 bases in between. Germline-derived CDR1 and CDR2 are SNHLY and FYNNEI. The CDR3 consists of 14 residues. CDR3 sequence (DNA): TGTGCCAGCAGGCCCAGAGGAGGACACACTGAAGCTTTCTTT. Protein sequence: CASRPRGGHTEAFF.

The chain couples TRBV6-5 to TRBJ2-3; tentative D call: TRBD2 (6 bases). With 0 bases removed from V and 5 bases from J, the gap between germline ends came to 15 bases. Germline-derived CDR1 and CDR2 are MNHEY and SVGAGI. CDR3 length equals 16 residues. CDR3 loop: CASSYSKPSAGDTQYF. The CDR3, as DNA: TGTGCCAGCAGTTACTCGAAGCCTAGCGCCGGAGATACGCAGTATTTT.

The rearrangement links TRBV29-1 to TRBJ2-5, with 7 bases identical to TRBD1. V shed 6 bases, J shed 4 bases, and the junction held 14 bases outside the gene matches. Germline assignment: CDR1 SQVTM and CDR2 ANQGSEA. This CDR3 is built from 15 residues. CDR3 coding DNA: TGCAGCGTGGCAAGGGACAGCGGCGTTGGAGAGACCCAGTACTTC. Translating it yields CSVARDSGVGETQYF.

This rearrangement joins TRBV2 to TRBJ2-7, with D maybe TRBD2 (6 bases). V was clipped by 3 bases and J by 2 bases, with 8 bases between them. Germline loops: CDR1 SNHLY, CDR2 FYNNEI. The CDR3 consists of 13 residues. CDR3 loop: CASSEGGTYEQYF. The CDR3, as DNA: TGTGCCAGCAGTGAGGGCGGGACCTACGAGCAGTACTTC. Supplemented by reference TRBV2 and TRBJ2-7, the full variable domain reads EPEVTQTPSHQVTQMGQEVILRCVPISNHLYFYWYRQILGQKVEFLVSFYNNEISEKSEIFDDQFSVERPDGSNFTLKIRSTKLEDSAMYFCASSEGGTYEQYFGPGTRLTVT.

J is TRBJ1-5 and V is TRBV19; 7 bases map to TRBD1. The length of the CDR3 is 15 residues. Germline V gene lookup returns CDR1 LNHDA and CDR2 SQIVND (reference sequence). J lost 5 bases, V lost 10 bases, and 14 bases had no gene match. In DNA, the CDR3 is TGTGCCACTGTGGCCCTCGACAGGGACGATCAGCCCCAGCATTTT. It is translated as CATVALDRDDQPQHF.

In DNA form, the CDR3 reads TGTGCCAGCAGCGTAGACGGACAGGGGGCCCCGGAAGCTTTCTTT. Translation: CASSVDGQGAPEAFF. The rearrangement joins TRBV9 to TRBJ1-1; 11 bases line up with TRBD1. The germline gives CDR1 SGDLS, CDR2 YYNGEE. Trimming at V came to 0 bases and at J to 8 bases, leaving 6 bases not matched to a gene. The CDR3 loop spans 15 amino acids. Combining the CDR3 with reference TRBV9 and TRBJ1-1 gives the whole variable domain DSGVTQTPKHLITATGQRVTLRCSPRSGDLSVYWYQQSLDQGLQFLIQYYNGEERAKGNILERFSAQQFPDLHSELNLSSLELGDSALYFCASSVDGQGAPEAFFGQGTRLTVV.

The CDR3 here is CASSLRGLEAFF. The CDR3 DNA reads TGTGCCAGCAGCTTAAGAGGGTTGGAAGCTTTCTTT. This rearrangement joins TRBV5-6 to TRBJ1-1; D is ambiguous. V was shortened by 2 bases and J by 8 bases, with 10 bases between the two germline ends. CDR1 is SGHDT, CDR2 YYEEEE, per germline. The CDR3 sequence is 12 residues long.